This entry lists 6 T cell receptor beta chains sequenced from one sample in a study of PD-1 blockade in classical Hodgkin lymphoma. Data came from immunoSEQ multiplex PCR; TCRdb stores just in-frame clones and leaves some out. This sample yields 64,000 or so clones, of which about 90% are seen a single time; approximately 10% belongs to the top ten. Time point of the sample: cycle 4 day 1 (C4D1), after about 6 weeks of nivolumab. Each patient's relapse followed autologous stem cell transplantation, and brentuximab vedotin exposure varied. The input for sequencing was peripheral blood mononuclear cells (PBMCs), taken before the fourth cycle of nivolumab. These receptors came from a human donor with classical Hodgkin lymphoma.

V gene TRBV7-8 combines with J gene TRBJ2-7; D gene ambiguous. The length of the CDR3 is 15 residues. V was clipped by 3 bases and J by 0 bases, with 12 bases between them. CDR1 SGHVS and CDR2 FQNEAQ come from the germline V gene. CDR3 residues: CASSLGISASYEQYF. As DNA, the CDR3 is TGTGCCAGCAGCTTGGGAATCAGCGCCTCCTACGAGCAGTACTTC.

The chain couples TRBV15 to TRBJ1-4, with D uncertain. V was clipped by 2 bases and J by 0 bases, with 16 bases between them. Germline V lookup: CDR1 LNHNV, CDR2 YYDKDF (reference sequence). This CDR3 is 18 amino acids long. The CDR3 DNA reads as TGTGCCACCAGCAGATGGCCCGGGCAGGAGGCAACTAATGAAAAACTGTTTTTT. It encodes CATSRWPGQEATNEKLFF.

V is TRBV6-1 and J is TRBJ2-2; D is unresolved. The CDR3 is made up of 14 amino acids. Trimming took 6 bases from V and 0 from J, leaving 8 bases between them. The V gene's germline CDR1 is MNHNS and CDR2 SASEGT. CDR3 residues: CASSGRSNTGELFF. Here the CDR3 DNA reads TGTGCCAGCAGCGGACGATCGAACACCGGGGAGCTGTTTTTT.

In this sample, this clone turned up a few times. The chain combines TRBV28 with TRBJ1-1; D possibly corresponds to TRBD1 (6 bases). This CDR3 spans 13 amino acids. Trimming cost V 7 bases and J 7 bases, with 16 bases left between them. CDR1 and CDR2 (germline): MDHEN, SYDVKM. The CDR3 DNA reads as TGTGCCAGCAACATCCCAGGGGACGGTGAAGCTTTCTTT. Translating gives CASNIPGDGEAFF.

The CDR3 DNA sequence: TGTGCCAGCAGCCCATGGGGGGGGGAATCACCCCTCCACTTT. It encodes CASSPWGGESPLHF. The rearrangement uses TRBV9 and TRBJ1-6; tentative D call: TRBD1 (5 bases). Per the germline V gene, CDR1 is SGDLS and CDR2 is YYNGEE. Trimming took 4 bases from V and 10 from J, leaving 15 bases between them. This CDR3 region has 14 residues.

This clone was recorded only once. The CDR3 DNA is TGTGCCAGTAGTATAGGGGAGGAAGCTAACTATGGCTACACCTTC. It is translated as CASSIGEEANYGYTF. V usage is TRBV19 and J usage is TRBJ1-2; D uncertain. The germline V and J ends were trimmed by 1 base and 0 bases, with 9 bases remaining between them. This CDR3 region has 15 residues. Germline loops: CDR1 LNHDA, CDR2 SQIVND (reference sequence).